This T cell receptor (beta chain) was sequenced during a study of control samples from healthy donors and cancer patients. The germline CDR1 and CDR2 sequences are SQVTM and ANQGSEA. The CDR3 totals 13 residues. With V trimmed by 6 bases and J by 4 bases, 7 bases remained unmatched. This clone has a single count. This table comes from immunoSEQ multiplex PCR, and its TCRdb copy is limited to in-frame clones, with some not included. The top ten clones hold around 11% of a sample with some 140,000 clones, about nine tenths of them seen once. The sequenced sample was blood. The chain carries TRBV29-1 and TRBJ2-5, with TRBD2 matching over 8 bases. This receptor was obtained from a man aged 25 to 40 in good health. The CDR3: CSVSGGPRETQYF. CDR3 DNA sequence: TGCAGCGTCTCGGGAGGGCCTCGAGAGACCCAGTACTTC.